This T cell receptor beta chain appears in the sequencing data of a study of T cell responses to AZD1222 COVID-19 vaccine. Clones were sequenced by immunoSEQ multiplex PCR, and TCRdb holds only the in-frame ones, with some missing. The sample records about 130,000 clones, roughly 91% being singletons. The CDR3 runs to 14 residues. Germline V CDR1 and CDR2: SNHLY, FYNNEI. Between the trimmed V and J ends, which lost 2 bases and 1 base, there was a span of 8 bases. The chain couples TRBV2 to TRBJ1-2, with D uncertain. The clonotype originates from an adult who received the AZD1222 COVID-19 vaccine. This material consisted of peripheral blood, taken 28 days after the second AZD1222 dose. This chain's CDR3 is CASSEREGNYGYTF. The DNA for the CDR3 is TGTGCCAGCAGTGAACGGGAGGGTAACTATGGCTACACCTTC.